The sequence of this T cell receptor beta chain was determined in a study of early T cells in non-severe SARS-CoV-2 infection. For the study at large: Sequencing targeted bulk RNA from unsorted whole blood, leaving chains unpaired.

Study results and limitations: Comparison of clonotypes with VDJdb favored anti-spike CD8 responses while missing private and CD4 specificities.

V was shortened by 2 bases and J by 4 bases, with 7 bases between the two germline ends. Germline loops: CDR1 SGHRS, CDR2 YFSETQ. The CDR3 runs to 13 residues. Unique molecular identifiers were added to individual cDNA molecules. From the 5' RACE reads, TCRdb called clonotypes with MiXCR, one entry per CDR3 protein. The table lists around 21,000 distinct CDR3 sequences, about 4% of them singletons. This clonotype was observed at least ten times. The antigen is undetermined. This clonotype originated in an adult who was a healthcare worker with PCR-confirmed SARS-CoV-2 infection or an uninfected control (not recorded which). The genes are TRBV5-1 and TRBJ2-1; D is undetermined. The sample taken for sequencing was whole blood. The CDR3, as DNA: TGCGCCAGCAGCTTTACAGATTACAATGAGCAGTTCTTC. Translated: CASSFTDYNEQFF.